These 13 T cell receptor beta chains came from one sample sequenced in a study of T cells after yellow fever vaccination. TCRdb itself ran the 5' RACE reads through MiXCR, one entry per CDR3 protein. The table includes around 340,000 distinct CDR3 sequences, 7.5% to 9% detected once. Sequences were derived from PBMCs, sampled on the day of the first yellow fever vaccination. The source of these receptors is a man aged 18 to 35 who received the YFV17D yellow fever vaccine.

The V and J genes are TRBV20-1 and TRBJ1-3; D perhaps matches TRBD1 (5 bases). Germline lookup yields CDR1 DFQATT and CDR2 SNEGSKA (reference sequence). The CDR3 has 13 residues. Trimming pared 3 bases from V and 5 bases from J, leaving 11 bases between. The CDR3 region has the DNA TGCAGTGCTAGGGGCGGGGACCGAAACACCATATATTTT. It is translated as CSARGGDRNTIYF.

This clonotype occurred a few times. This rearrangement joins TRBV12-3 or TRBV12-4 to TRBJ1-5, with D perhaps TRBD1 (5 bases). The CDR3 contains 11 residues. With 3 bases removed from V and 9 bases from J, the gap between germline ends came to 6 bases. The CDR3 DNA reads TGTGCCAGCAGTTTGGGGGGGCCCCAGCATTTT. Translating gives CASSLGGPQHF.

This clonotype came up many times. The rearrangement uses TRBV29-1 and TRBJ2-3, with D unclear. V was trimmed by 3 bases and J by 0 bases, leaving 4 bases between them. The CDR3 is made up of 12 amino acids. Germline V CDR1 and CDR2: SQVTM, ANQGSEA. CDR3 DNA sequence: TGCAGCGTTGACCCGAGCACAGATACGCAGTATTTT. Its protein product is CSVDPSTDTQYF.

In its sample, this clonotype was seen a few times. The chain has TRBV2 and TRBJ1-4; unclear D gene. Germline values: CDR1 SNHLY, CDR2 FYNNEI. The CDR3 is made up of 15 amino acids. With 4 bases removed from V and 0 bases from J, the gap between germline ends came to 9 bases. The CDR3 DNA is TGTGCCAGCAGTGCCAGACCTGCAACTAATGAAAAACTGTTTTTT. Translation gives CASSARPATNEKLFF.

The chain combines TRBV6-5 with TRBJ2-7, with a weak D call TRBD1 (6 bases). Trimming removed 7 bases from V and 2 bases from J, with 15 bases in between. The CDR3 runs 14 residues. Per germline, CDR1 MNHEY and CDR2 SVGAGI. The CDR3 DNA reads as TGTGCCAGCACCGAAACACAGGGCCCCTACGAGCAGTACGTC. Translation gives CASTETQGPYEQYV.

The chain's CDR3 is CASSLATWGGDEQFF. The CDR3, as DNA: TGCGCCAGCAGCTTGGCAACCTGGGGGGGCGATGAGCAGTTCTTC. This chain links TRBV5-1 with TRBJ2-1; possibly TRBD2 for D (7 bases). The CDR3 sequence is 15 residues long. With 0 bases removed from V and 8 bases from J, the gap between germline ends came to 15 bases. The germline V gene encodes CDR1 SGHRS and CDR2 YFSETQ.

The chain uses TRBV20-1 and TRBJ1-4; D gene ambiguous. Germline CDR1 reads DFQATT; CDR2 reads SNEGSKA (reference sequence). The CDR3 is 14 amino acids. The V gene lost 1 base and the J gene lost 1 base, with 7 bases spanning the gap. CDR3 sequence: CSARAGGTNEKLFF. The CDR3 DNA reads as TGCAGTGCTAGAGCGGGAGGAACTAATGAAAAACTGTTTTTT.

This sequence joins TRBV7-9 and TRBJ2-7; D gene ambiguous. V was shortened by 1 base and J by 2 bases, with 9 bases between the two germline ends. Germline lookup yields CDR1 SEHNR and CDR2 FQNEAQ (reference sequence). The CDR3 spans 14 residues. CDR3 sequence reads: CASSLGSRAYEQYF. The CDR3 DNA reads TGTGCCAGCAGCTTAGGGTCCCGAGCCTACGAGCAGTACTTC.

This clonotype came up a few times. This chain connects TRBV5-4 to TRBJ2-3, with D possibly TRBD1 on 6 matching bases. The CDR3 covers 13 residues. CDR1 is SGHNT and CDR2 is YYREEE in the germline V gene (reference sequence). Trimming cost V 5 bases and J 2 bases, with 9 bases left between them. The CDR3 coding sequence is TGTGCCAGCAGGGGGGCCCCCACAGATACGCAGTATTTT. Its translation: CASRGAPTDTQYF.

V is TRBV29-1 and J is TRBJ2-7; 9 bases are a match to TRBD2. V lost 4 bases to trimming and J lost 3 bases; unmatched junction nucleotides: 4. The CDR3 covers 13 residues. Germline V gene lookup returns CDR1 SQVTM and CDR2 ANQGSEA. CDR3 sequence: CSVVPSGVYEQYF. In DNA form, the CDR3 reads TGCAGCGTTGTCCCTAGCGGGGTCTACGAGCAGTACTTC.

The V and J genes are TRBV3-1 and TRBJ2-3; 12 bases agree with TRBD2. The germline V gene encodes CDR1 LGHDT and CDR2 YNNKEL (reference sequence). The CDR3 covers 17 residues. Germline trimming cut 6 bases from V and 1 base from J; bases unmatched to any gene: 8. The CDR3 DNA is TGTGCCAGCAGTTGGTGGGCTAGCGGGGGGGGCACAGATACGCAGTATTTT. It translates to CASSWWASGGGTDTQYF.

This clonotype was seen repeatedly, ten times or more. This chain links TRBV7-2 with TRBJ2-1, with D uncertain. The CDR3 sequence is 12 residues long. Germline-derived CDR1 and CDR2 are SGHTA and FQGNSA. V dropped 5 bases and J dropped 8 bases, with 10 bases sitting between them. CDR3 bases: TGTGCCAGCAGCCGACCCACCCATGAGCAGTTCTTC. This codes for CASSRPTHEQFF.

A few counts support this clonotype. The V and J genes are TRBV27 and TRBJ2-2; the D is unclear. V was cut by 7 bases and J by 3 bases, with 12 bases left in between. The CDR3 loop spans 14 amino acids. CDR1 and CDR2 from the germline V gene are MNHEY and SMNVEV (reference sequence). The CDR3 DNA reads TGTGCCAGCACCCGGGCGGACCACACCGGGGAGCTGTTTTTT. It specifies CASTRADHTGELFF.